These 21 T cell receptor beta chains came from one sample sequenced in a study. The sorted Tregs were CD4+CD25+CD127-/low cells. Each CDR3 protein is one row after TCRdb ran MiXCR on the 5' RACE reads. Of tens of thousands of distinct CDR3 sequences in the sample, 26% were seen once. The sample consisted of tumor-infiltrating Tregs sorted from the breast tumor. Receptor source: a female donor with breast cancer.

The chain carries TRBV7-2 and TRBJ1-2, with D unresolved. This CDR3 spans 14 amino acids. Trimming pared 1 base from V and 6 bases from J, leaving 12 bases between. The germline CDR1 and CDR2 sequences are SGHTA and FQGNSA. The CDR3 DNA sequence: TGTGCCAGCAGCTTAGGAGGAACCTGGGATGGCTACACCTTC. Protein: CASSLGGTWDGYTF.

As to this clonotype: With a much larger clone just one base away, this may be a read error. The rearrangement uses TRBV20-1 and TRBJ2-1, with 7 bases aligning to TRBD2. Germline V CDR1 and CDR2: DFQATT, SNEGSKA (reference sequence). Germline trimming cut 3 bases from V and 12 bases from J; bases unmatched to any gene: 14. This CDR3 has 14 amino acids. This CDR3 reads CSASWLGTNDRQFF. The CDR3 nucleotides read TGCAGTGCTAGTTGGTTGGGGACTAACGACCGGCAGTTCTTC.

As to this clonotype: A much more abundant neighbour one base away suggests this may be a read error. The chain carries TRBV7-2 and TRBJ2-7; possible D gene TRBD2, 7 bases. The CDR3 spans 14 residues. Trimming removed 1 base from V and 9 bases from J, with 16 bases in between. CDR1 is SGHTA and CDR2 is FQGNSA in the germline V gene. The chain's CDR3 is CASSLDKRRGAQYF. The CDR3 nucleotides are TGTGCCAGCAGCTTAGACAAACGACGGGGGGCGCAGTACTTC.

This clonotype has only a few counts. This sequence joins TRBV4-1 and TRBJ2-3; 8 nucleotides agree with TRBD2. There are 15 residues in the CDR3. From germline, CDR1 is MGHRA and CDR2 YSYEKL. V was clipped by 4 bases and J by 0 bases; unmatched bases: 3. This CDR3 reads CASSRSGSSTDTQYF. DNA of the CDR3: TGCGCCAGCAGCCGGAGCGGGAGTAGCACAGATACGCAGTATTTT.

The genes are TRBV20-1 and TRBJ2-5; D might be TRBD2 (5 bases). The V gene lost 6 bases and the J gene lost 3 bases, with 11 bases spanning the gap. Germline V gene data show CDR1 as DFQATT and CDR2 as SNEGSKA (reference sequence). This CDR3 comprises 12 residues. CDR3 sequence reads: CSAPTREETQYF. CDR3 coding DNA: TGCAGTGCCCCCACTAGGGAAGAGACCCAGTACTTC.

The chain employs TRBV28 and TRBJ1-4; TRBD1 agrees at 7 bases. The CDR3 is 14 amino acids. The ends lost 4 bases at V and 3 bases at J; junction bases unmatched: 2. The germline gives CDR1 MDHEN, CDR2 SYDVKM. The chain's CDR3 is CASSSQGPNEKLFF. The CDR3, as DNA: TGTGCCAGCAGTTCACAGGGGCCTAATGAAAAACTGTTTTTT. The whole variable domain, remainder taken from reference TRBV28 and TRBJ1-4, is DVKVTQSSRYLVKRTGEKVFLECVQDMDHENMFWYRQDPGLGLRLIYFSYDVKMKEKGDIPEGYSVSREKKERFSLILESASTNQTSMYLCASSSQGPNEKLFFGSGTQLSVL.

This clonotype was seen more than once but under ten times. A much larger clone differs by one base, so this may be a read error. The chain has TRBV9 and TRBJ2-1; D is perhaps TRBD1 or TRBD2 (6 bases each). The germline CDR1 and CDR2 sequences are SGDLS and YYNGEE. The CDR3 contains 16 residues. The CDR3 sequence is CASGVAGDSAGNEQFF. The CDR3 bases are TGTGCCAGCGGCGTAGCAGGGGACTCTGCCGGGAATGAGCAGTTCTTC.

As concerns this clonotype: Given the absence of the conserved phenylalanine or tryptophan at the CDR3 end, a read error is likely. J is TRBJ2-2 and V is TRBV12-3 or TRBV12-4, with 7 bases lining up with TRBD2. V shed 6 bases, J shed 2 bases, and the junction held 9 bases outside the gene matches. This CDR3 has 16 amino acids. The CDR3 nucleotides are TGTGCCAGCAGCCCCAGTAGCGGGTCAAACACCGGGGAGCTGTTTTCT. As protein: CASSPSSGSNTGELFS.

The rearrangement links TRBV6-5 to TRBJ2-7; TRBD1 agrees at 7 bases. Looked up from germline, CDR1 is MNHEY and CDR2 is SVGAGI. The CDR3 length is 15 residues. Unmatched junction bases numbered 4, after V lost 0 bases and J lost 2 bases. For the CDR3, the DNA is TGTGCCAGCAGTTACTCGGGGACAGTAGCCTACGAGCAGTACTTC. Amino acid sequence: CASSYSGTVAYEQYF.

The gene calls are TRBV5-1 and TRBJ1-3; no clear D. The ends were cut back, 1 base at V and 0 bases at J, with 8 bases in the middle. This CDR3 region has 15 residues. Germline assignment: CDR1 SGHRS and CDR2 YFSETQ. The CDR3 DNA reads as TGCGCCAGCAGCTTGACGGACGTCTCTGGAAACACCATATATTTT. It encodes CASSLTDVSGNTIYF.

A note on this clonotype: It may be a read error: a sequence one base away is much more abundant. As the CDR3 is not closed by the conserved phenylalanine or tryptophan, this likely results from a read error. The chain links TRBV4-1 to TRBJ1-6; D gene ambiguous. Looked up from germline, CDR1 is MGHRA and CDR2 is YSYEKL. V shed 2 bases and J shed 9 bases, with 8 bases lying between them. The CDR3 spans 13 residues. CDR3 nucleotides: TGCGCCAGCAGCCAACAATTCGGTTCACCCCTCCACGTT. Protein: CASSQQFGSPLHV.

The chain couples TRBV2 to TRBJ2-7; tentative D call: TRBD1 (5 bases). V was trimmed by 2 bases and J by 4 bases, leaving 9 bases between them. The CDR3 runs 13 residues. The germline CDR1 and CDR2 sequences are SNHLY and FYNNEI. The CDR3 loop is CASSETQGYEQYF. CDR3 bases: TGTGCCAGCAGTGAAACCCAGGGATACGAGCAGTACTTC.

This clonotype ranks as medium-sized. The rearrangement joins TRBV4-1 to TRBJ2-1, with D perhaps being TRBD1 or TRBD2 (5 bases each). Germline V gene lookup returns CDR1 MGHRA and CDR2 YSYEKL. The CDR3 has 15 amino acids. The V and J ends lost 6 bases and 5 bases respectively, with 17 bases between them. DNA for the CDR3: TGCGCCAGCAGACCAGGGCGAGGGAGCAACAATGAGCAGTTCTTC. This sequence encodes CASRPGRGSNNEQFF.

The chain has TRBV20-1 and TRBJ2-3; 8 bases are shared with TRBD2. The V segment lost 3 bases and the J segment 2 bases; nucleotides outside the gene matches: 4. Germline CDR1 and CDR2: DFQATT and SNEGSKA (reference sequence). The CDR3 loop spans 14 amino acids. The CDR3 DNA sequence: TGCAGTGCTAGGGCGACTAGCGCCACAGATACGCAGTATTTT. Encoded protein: CSARATSATDTQYF.

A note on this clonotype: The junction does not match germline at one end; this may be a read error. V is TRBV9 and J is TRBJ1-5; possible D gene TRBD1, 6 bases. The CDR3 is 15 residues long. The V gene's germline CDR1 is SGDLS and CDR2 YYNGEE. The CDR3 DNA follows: TGTGCCGGCAGCGTATGGGGGGCAGAAAATCAGCCCCAGCATTTT. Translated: CAGSVWGAENQPQHF.

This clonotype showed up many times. DNA of the CDR3: TGTGCCAGCAGCGAAGGGGCCGGGGAGCTGTTTTTT. This encodes CASSEGAGELFF. The rearrangement uses TRBV12-3 or TRBV12-4 and TRBJ2-2, with a possible D match to TRBD1 (5 bases). The CDR3 length is 12 residues. The V end was cut by 6 bases, the J end by 6 bases, with 8 bases between.

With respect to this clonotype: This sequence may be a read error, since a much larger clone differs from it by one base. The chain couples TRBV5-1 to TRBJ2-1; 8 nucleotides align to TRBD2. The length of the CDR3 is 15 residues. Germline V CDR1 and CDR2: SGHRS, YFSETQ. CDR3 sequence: CAGSEGTSSYNEQFF. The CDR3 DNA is TGCGCCGGCAGCGAGGGGACTAGCTCCTACAATGAGCAGTTCTTC.

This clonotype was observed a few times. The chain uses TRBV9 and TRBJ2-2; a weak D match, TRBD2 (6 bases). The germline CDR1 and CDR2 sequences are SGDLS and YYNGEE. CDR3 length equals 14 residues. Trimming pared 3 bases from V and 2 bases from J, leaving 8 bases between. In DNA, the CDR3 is TGTGCCAGCAGCGCGGGGGTTAACACCGGGGAGCTGTTTTTT. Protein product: CASSAGVNTGELFF. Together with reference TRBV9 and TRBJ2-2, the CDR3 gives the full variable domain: DSGVTQTPKHLITATGQRVTLRCSPRSGDLSVYWYQQSLDQGLQFLIQYYNGEERAKGNILERFSAQQFPDLHSELNLSSLELGDSALYFCASSAGVNTGELFFGEGSRLTVL.

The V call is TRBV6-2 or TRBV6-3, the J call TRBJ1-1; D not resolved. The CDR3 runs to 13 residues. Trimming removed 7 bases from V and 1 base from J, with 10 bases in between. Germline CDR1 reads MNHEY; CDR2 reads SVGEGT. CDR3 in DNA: TGTGCCAGCATAGAGCAGGCGAACACTGAAGCTTTCTTT. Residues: CASIEQANTEAFF.

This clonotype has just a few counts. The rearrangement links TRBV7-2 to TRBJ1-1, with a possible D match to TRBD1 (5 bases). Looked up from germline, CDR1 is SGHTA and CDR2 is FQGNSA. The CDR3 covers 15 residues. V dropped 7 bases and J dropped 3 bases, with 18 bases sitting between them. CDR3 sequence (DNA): TGTGCCAGCACCTTCAATTTCGGGGCGGACACTGAAGCTTTCTTT. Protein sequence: CASTFNFGADTEAFF.

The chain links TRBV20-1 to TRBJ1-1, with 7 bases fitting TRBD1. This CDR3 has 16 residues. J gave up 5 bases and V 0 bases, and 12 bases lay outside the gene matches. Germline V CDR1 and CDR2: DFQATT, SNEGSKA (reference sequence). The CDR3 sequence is CSAREIRRGRNTEAFF. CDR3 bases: TGCAGTGCTAGAGAGATTAGGAGGGGGCGAAATACTGAAGCTTTCTTT.